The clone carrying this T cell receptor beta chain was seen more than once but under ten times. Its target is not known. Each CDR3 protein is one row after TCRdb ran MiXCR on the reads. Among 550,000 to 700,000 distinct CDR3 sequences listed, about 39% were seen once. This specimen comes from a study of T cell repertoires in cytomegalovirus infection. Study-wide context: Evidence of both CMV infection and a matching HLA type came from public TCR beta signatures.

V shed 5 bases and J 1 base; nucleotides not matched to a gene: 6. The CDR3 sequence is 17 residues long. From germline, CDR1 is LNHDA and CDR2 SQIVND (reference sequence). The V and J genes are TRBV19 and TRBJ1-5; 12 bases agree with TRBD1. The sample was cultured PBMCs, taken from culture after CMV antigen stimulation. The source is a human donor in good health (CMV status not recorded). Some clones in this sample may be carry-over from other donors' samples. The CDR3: CASSGTGGPGSNQPQHF. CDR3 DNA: TGTGCCAGTAGTGGGACAGGGGGCCCCGGCAGCAATCAGCCCCAGCATTTT.